The next 7 T cell receptor beta chains were all read from a single sample in a study of control samples from healthy donors and cancer patients. Assay used: immunoSEQ multiplex PCR; TCRdb lists only in-frame clones, some missing. In the table there are 60,000 to 75,000 clones, around 80% of which are singletons. Source material: blood. These receptors came from a man between 60 and 75 years old in good health.

This clone has more than one count but fewer than ten. J is TRBJ2-2 and V is TRBV11-1; the D is unclear. Germline V gene lookup returns CDR1 SGHAT and CDR2 FQDESV (reference sequence). The CDR3 is made up of 15 amino acids. Deletions cut 2 bases from V and 1 base from J, with 8 bases between. CDR3 nucleotides: TGTGCCAGCAGCTTAAATGACCGGAACACCGGGGAGCTGTTTTTT. Its translation is CASSLNDRNTGELFF.

The V gene is TRBV6-5, the J gene TRBJ1-5, with D perhaps matching TRBD1 (6 bases). V lost 6 bases and J lost 3, with 9 bases in between. CDR3 length equals 13 residues. Per germline, CDR1 MNHEY and CDR2 SVGAGI. The CDR3 nucleotides are TGTGCCAGCAGGGGGGGGGCCAATCAGCCCCAGCATTTT. Protein product: CASRGGANQPQHF.

This clone was counted once. The rearrangement joins TRBV2 to TRBJ2-6; unclear D gene. Germline V CDR1 and CDR2: SNHLY, FYNNEI. The germline V and J ends were trimmed by 2 bases and 0 bases, with 11 bases remaining between them. The CDR3 loop spans 17 amino acids. The CDR3 here is CASSEWPPNSGANVLTF. CDR3 in DNA: TGTGCCAGCAGTGAATGGCCTCCCAACTCTGGGGCCAACGTCCTGACTTTC.

The sample holds a few counts of this clone. The rearrangement joins TRBV19 to TRBJ1-5, with unresolved D. Trimming cost V 5 bases and J 0 bases, with 5 bases left between them. The CDR3 runs to 13 residues. Germline assignment: CDR1 LNHDA and CDR2 SQIVND (reference sequence). This chain's CDR3 is CASSPYSNQPQHF. For the CDR3, the DNA is TGTGCCAGTAGTCCGTATAGCAATCAGCCCCAGCATTTT.

This chain joins TRBV10-3 and TRBJ2-7; D perhaps matches TRBD2 (6 bases). V was clipped by 0 bases and J by 7 bases, with 13 bases between them. There are 14 residues in the CDR3. Germline assignment: CDR1 ENHRY and CDR2 SYGVKD. As DNA, the CDR3 is TGTGCCATCAGTGAGTCCGTCGGGGCGGGGGAGCAGTACTTC. Its translation: CAISESVGAGEQYF.

The rearrangement joins TRBV7-3 to TRBJ2-6, with TRBD1 matching over 9 bases. Losses at the gene ends were 2 bases for V and 0 bases for J; bases not matched to a gene: 2. CDR1 is SGHTA, CDR2 FQGTGA, per germline. The CDR3 has 17 amino acids. CDR3 nucleotides: TGTGCCAGCAGCTTAGAGGGACAGGGCTCTGGGGCCAACGTCCTGACTTTC. It translates to CASSLEGQGSGANVLTF.

The rearrangement joins TRBV6-2 or TRBV6-3 to TRBJ2-7, with D perhaps matching TRBD1 (6 bases). The CDR3 has 13 amino acids. The V and J ends lost 2 bases and 8 bases respectively, with 13 bases between them. CDR1 is MNHEY and CDR2 is SVGEGT in the germline V gene. The CDR3 coding sequence is TGTGCCAGCAGTTACCGGGACATGTCTAAGCAGTACTTC. Translating gives CASSYRDMSKQYF.